The clone carrying this TCR beta chain occurred many times. Transcripts of RNA were the source for amplifying TCR beta CDR3 regions. An initial RT-PCR round employing HTBI primers preceded a second-round multiplex PCR. TCRdb analysed the multiplex PCR reads with MiXCR anew, one entry per CDR3 protein. The data hold about 1.2 million distinct CDR3 sequences, with about two fifths observed a single time. This entry belongs to a study of Graves' ophthalmopathy and Graves' hyperthyroidism. Germline CDR1 reads SQVTM; CDR2 reads ANQGSEA. This CDR3 is 13 amino acids long. Trimming pared 6 bases from V and 4 bases from J, leaving 15 bases between.

This sequence joins TRBV29-1 and TRBJ2-5, with D possibly being TRBD2 (6 bases). The specimen was peripheral blood or thyroid tissue (not recorded which). This receptor was identified in an adult man with Graves' hyperthyroidism. CDR3 nucleotides: TGCAGCGTGGCTCAGTGGAGGGGAGAGACCCAGTACTTC. Residues: CSVAQWRGETQYF.